The present TCR beta chain was sequenced within a study of post-analysis software for immune sequencing data. Whole-study results and caveats: Comparison of patients with controls showed roughly five TRBV segments more frequent in patients, TRBV5-6, TRBV5-1 and TRBV20-1 among them.

The V gene's germline CDR1 is SQVTM and CDR2 ANQGSEA. J lost 7 bases, V lost 4 bases, and 11 bases had no gene match. CDR3 length: 15 residues. The library was made from cDNA and included unique molecular identifiers. TCRdb passed the PCR reads through MiXCR, listing each CDR3 protein once. This sample has some 690,000 distinct CDR3 sequences, with approximately 59% found just once. In the case of this clonotype: Antigen unknown.

The sample consisted of blood. This chain connects TRBV29-1 to TRBJ2-1; TRBD1 aligns across 9 bases. The source of this sequence is a girl aged 2-9 years with multiple sclerosis. The CDR3 nucleotides are TGCAGCGTTGCGCCCCCGGGACAGGGATCGAATGAGCAGTTCTTC. As protein: CSVAPPGQGSNEQFF.